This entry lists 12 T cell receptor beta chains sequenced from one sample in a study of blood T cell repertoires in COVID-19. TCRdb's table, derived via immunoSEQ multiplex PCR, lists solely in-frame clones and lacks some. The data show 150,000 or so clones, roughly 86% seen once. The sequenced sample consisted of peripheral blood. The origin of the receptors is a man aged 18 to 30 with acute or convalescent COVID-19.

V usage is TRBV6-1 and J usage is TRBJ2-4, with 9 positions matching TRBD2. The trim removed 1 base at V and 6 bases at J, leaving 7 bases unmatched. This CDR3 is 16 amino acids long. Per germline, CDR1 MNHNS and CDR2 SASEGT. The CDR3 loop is CASSEEAGGFRNIQYF. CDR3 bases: TGTGCCAGCAGTGAAGAAGCGGGGGGTTTTCGAAACATTCAGTACTTC.

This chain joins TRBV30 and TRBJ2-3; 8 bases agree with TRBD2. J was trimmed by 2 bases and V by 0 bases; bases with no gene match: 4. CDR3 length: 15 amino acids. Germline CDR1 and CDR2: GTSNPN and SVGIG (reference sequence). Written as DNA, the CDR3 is TGTGCCTGGAGTGTAGGGCGGGGGGCCACAGATACGCAGTATTTT. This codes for CAWSVGRGATDTQYF.

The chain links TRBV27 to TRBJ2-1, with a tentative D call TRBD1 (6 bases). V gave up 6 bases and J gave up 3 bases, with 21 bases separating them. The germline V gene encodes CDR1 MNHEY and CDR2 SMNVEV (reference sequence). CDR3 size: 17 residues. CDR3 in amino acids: CASSVISVQGSYNEQFF. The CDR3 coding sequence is TGTGCCAGCAGCGTCATTAGTGTACAGGGAAGCTACAATGAGCAGTTCTTC.

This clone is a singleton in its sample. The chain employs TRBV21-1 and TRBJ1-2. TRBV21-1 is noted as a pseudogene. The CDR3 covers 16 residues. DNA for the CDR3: TGTGCCAGCAGCAAAGGTTTCGGGGAGATTAACTATGGCTACACCTTC. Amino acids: CASSKGFGEINYGYTF.

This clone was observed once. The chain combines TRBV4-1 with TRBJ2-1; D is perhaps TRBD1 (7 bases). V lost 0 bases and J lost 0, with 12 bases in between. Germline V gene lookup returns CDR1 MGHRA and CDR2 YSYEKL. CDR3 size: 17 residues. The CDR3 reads CASSQEGGQRSYNEQFF. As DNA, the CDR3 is TGCGCCAGCAGCCAAGAGGGGGGACAGCGCTCCTACAATGAGCAGTTCTTC.

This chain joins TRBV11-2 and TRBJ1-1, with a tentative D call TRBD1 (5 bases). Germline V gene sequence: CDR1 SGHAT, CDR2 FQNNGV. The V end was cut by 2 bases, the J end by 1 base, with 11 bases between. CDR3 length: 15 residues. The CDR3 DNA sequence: TGTGCCAGCAGCTTAACTCTTACAGGGAACACTGAAGCTTTCTTT. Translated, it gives CASSLTLTGNTEAFF.

The CDR3 is CASSYNPDRAARGYTF. Written as DNA, the CDR3 is TGTGCCAGCAGTTACAACCCCGACAGGGCGGCTCGCGGCTACACCTTC. The chain carries TRBV6-6 and TRBJ1-2, with TRBD1 identical over 7 bases. J lost 8 bases, V lost 2 bases, and 14 bases had no gene match. Germline CDR1 reads MNHNY; CDR2 reads SVGAGI (reference sequence). The CDR3 loop spans 16 amino acids.

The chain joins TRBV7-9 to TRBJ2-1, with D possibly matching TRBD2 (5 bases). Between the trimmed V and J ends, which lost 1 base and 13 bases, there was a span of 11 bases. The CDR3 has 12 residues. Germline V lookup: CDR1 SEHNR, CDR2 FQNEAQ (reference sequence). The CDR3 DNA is TGTGCCAGCAGCTTAGTGAGGACTCACCAGTTCTTC. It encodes CASSLVRTHQFF.

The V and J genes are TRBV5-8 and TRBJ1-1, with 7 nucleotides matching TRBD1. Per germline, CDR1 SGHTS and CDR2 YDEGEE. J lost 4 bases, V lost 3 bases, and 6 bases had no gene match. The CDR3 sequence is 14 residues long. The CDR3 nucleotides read TGTGCCAGCAGCTACAGGGGAATTGGCACTGAAGCTTTCTTT. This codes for CASSYRGIGTEAFF.

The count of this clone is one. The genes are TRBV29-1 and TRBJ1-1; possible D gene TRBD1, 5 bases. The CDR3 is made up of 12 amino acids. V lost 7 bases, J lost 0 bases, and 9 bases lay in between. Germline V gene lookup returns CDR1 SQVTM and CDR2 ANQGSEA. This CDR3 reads CSGTPMNTEAFF. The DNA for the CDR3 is TGCAGCGGGACACCCATGAACACTGAAGCTTTCTTT.

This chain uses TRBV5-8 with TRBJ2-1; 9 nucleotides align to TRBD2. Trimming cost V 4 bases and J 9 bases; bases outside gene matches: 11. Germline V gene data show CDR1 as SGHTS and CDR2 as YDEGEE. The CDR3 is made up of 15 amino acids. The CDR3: CASSRPAGGGGEQFF. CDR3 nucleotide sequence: TGTGCCAGCAGCCGCCCGGCGGGGGGGGGCGGTGAGCAGTTCTTC.

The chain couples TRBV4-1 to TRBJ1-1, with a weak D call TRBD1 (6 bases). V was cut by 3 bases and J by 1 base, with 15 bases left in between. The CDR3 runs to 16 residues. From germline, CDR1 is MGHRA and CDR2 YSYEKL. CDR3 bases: TGCGCCAGCAGCCACACAGGGTTGGGGCCGAACACTGAAGCTTTCTTT. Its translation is CASSHTGLGPNTEAFF.